Listed below are T cell receptor beta chains from one sample, sequenced in a study of blood T cell repertoires in COVID-19. Generated by immunoSEQ multiplex PCR, the TCRdb table keeps only in-frame clones and is missing some. The sample has about 100,000 clones; 90% to 95% are singletons. Sequencing input: peripheral blood. The source of these receptors is a man between 60 and 75 years old with acute or convalescent COVID-19. The CDR3 runs from the conserved cysteine through the conserved F or W. D genes are given only for firm matches.

V gene	CDR3 length	D gene	J gene	CDR3 protein	CDR3 DNA
TRBV5-5	16	NA	TRBJ1-1	CASSLFSQSHNTEAFF	TGTGCCAGCAGCTTGTTTTCACAGTCCCATAACACTGAAGCTTTCTTT
TRBV7-9	12	NA	TRBJ1-1	CASTTLVTEAFF	TGTGCCAGCACGACCTTAGTCACTGAAGCTTTCTTT
TRBV30	11	NA	TRBJ2-5	CAWSAVETQYF	TGTGCCTGGAGCGCAGTAGAGACCCAGTACTTC
TRBV6-1	14	NA	TRBJ1-1	CASSEPTGDTEAFF	TGTGCCAGCAGTGAACCCACGGGGGACACTGAAGCTTTCTTT
TRBV5-1	17	NA	TRBJ1-1	CASSLALSAPGDTEAFF	TGCGCCAGCAGCTTGGCCCTCTCTGCCCCCGGGGACACTGAAGCTTTCTTT
TRBV29-1	16	TRBD1	TRBJ2-6	CSVVGTGQAGANVLTF	TGCAGCGTTGTAGGGACAGGACAGGCTGGGGCCAACGTCCTGACTTTC
TRBV10-3	15	NA	TRBJ1-2	CAISESIGGWYGYTF	TGTGCCATCAGTGAGTCCATCGGCGGATGGTATGGCTACACCTTC
TRBV6-5	13	NA	TRBJ1-2	CASSYAGSYGYTF	TGTGCCAGCAGTTACGCCGGTTCGTATGGCTACACCTTC
TRBV5-1	15	TRBD1	TRBJ2-3	CASRTTGGAGDTQYF	TGCGCCAGCAGGACCACAGGGGGCGCAGGAGATACGCAGTATTTT
TRBV28	16	TRBD2	TRBJ2-5	CASSLYGSGVKETQYF	TGTGCCAGCAGTTTATACGGAAGCGGGGTTAAAGAGACCCAGTACTTC
TRBV15	15	NA	TRBJ2-7	CATSRDSWSSYEQYF	TGTGCCACCAGCAGAGATAGCTGGAGCTCCTACGAGCAGTACTTC
TRBV19	15	NA	TRBJ1-5	CASSILQLSNQPQHF	TGTGCCAGTAGTATATTACAGTTGAGCAATCAGCCCCAGCATTTT
TRBV5-4	17	TRBD1	TRBJ1-1	CASRGGQGTSQNTEAFF	TGTGCCAGCAGGGGTGGACAGGGGACCTCTCAGAACACTGAAGCTTTCTTT